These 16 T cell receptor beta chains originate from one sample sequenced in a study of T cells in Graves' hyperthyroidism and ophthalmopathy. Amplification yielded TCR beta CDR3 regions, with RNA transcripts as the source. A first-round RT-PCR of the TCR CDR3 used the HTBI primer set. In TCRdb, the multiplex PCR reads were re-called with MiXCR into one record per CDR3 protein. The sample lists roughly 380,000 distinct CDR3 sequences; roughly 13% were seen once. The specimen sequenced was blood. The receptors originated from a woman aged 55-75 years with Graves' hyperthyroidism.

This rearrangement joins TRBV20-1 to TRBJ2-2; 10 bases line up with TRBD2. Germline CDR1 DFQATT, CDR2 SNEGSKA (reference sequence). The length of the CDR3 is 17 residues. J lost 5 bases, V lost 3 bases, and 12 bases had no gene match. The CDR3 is CSASQASSGRVTGELFF. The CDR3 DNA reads TGCAGTGCTAGCCAGGCGTCTAGCGGGAGAGTTACCGGGGAGCTGTTTTTT.

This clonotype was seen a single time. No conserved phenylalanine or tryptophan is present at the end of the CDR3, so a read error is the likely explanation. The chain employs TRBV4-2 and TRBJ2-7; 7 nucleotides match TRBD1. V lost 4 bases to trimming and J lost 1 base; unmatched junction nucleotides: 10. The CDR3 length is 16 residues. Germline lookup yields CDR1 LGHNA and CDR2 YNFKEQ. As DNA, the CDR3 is TGTGCCAGCAGCCGGGAATACAGGGACAGTTCCTACGAGCAGTACCTC. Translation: CASSREYRDSSYEQYL.

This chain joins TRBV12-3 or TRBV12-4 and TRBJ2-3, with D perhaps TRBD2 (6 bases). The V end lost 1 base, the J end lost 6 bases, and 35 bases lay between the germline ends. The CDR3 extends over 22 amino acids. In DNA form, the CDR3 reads TGTGCCAGCAGTTTAGTGTGGGGCAACGGAGGGACTTTCCCCAGGCCCGCCGATACGCAGTATTTT. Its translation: CASSLVWGNGGTFPRPADTQYF.

CDR3 in DNA: TGCGCCAGCAGCCAGGGGGGGGGGTTCCTCACTGAAGCTTTCTTT. The encoded protein is CASSQGGGFLTEAFF. This chain joins TRBV4-1 and TRBJ1-1; perhaps TRBD1 as D (5 bases). V shed 3 bases and J shed 4 bases, with 15 bases lying between them. The germline CDR1 and CDR2 sequences are MGHRA and YSYEKL. The CDR3 contains 15 residues.

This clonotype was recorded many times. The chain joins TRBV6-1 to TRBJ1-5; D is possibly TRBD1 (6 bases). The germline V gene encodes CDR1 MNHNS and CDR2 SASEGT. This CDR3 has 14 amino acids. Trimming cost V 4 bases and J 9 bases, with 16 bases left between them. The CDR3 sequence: CASSATGSILPQHF. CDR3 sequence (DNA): TGTGCCAGCAGTGCGACAGGATCAATCTTGCCCCAGCATTTT.

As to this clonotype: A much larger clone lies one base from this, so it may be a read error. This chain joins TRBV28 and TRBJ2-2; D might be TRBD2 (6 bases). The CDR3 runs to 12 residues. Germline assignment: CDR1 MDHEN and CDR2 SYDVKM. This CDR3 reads CASSLFLGGLFF. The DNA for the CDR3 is TGTGCCAGCAGTTTATTCCTCGGGGGGCTGTTTTTT.

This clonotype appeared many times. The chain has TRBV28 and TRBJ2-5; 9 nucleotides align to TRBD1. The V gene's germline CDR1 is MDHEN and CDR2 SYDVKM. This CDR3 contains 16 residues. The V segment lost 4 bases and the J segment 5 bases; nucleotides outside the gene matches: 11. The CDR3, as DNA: TGTGCCAGCAGTTCAGCCGGGACAGGGTCCAGGGAGACCCAGTACTTC. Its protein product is CASSSAGTGSRETQYF.

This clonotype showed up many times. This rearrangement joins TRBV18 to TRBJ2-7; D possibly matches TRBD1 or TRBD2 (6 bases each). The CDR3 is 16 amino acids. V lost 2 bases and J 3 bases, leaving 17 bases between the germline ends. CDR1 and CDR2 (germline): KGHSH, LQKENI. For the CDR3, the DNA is TGTGCCAGCTCACCAACTAAGGGGGGCAGCCTCTACGAGCAGTACTTC. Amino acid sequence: CASSPTKGGSLYEQYF. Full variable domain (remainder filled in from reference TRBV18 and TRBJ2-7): NAGVMQNPRHLVRRRGQEARLRCSPMKGHSHVYWYRQLPEEGLKFMVYLQKENIIDESGMPKERFSAEFPKEGPSILRIQQVVRGDSAAYFCASSPTKGGSLYEQYFGPGTRLTVT.

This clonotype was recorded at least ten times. The CDR3 spells CASTLLAGVTDTQYF. CDR3 nucleotides: TGTGCCAGCACCTTACTAGCGGGAGTGACAGATACGCAGTATTTT. This chain links TRBV12-3 or TRBV12-4 with TRBJ2-3; 11 bases are shared with TRBD2. V shed 7 bases, J shed 3 bases, and the junction held 6 bases outside the gene matches. The CDR3 runs 15 residues.

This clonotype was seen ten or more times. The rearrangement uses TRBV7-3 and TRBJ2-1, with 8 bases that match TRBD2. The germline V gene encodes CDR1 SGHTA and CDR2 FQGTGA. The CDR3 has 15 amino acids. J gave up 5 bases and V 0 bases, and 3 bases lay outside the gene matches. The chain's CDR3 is CASSLTSGTDNEQFF. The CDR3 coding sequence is TGTGCCAGCAGCTTAACTAGCGGGACCGACAATGAGCAGTTCTTC. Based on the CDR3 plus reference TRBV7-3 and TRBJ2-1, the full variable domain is GAGVSQTPSNKVTEKGKYVELRCDPISGHTALYWYRQSLGQGPEFLIYFQGTGAADDSGLPNDRFFAVRPEGSVSTLKIQRTERGDSAVYLCASSLTSGTDNEQFFGPGTRLTVL.

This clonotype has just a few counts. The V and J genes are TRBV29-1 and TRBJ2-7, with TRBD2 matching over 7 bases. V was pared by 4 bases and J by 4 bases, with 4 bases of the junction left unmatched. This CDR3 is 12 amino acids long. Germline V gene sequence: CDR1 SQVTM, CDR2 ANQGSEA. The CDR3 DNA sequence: TGCAGCGTTGCTGGGGGAGGGTACGAGCAGTACTTC. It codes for CSVAGGGYEQYF.

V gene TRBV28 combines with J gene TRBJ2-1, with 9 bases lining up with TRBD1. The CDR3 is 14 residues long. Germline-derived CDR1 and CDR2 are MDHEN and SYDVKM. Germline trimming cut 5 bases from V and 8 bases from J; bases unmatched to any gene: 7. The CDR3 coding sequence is TGTGCCAGCAGTCCTTGGACAGGGGAGGATGAGCAGTTCTTC. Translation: CASSPWTGEDEQFF.

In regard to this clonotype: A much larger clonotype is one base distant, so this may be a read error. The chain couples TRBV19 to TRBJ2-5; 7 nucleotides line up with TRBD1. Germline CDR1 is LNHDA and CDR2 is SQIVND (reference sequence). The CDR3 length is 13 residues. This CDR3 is CASTSWDRESQYF. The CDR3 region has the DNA TGTGCCAGTACCTCGTGGGACAGAGAGAGCCAGTACTTC.

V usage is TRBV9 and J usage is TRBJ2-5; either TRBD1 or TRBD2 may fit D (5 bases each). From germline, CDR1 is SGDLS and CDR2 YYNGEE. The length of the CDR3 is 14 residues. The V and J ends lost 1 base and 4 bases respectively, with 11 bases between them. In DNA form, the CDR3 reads TGTGCCAGCAGCGTAACCGGGACGGGAGAGACCCAGTACTTC. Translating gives CASSVTGTGETQYF.

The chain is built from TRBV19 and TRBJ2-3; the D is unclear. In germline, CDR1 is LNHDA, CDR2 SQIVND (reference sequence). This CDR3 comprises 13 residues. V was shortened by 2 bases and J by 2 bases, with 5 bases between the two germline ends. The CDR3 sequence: CASSILDTDTQYF. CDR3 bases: TGTGCCAGTAGTATACTAGACACAGATACGCAGTATTTT.

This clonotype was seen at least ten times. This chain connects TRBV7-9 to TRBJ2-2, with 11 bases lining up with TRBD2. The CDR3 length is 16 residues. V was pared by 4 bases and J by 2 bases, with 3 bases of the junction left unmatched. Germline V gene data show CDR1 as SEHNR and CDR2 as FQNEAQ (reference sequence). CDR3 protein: CASSSGLAGNTGELFF. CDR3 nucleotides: TGTGCCAGCAGCTCAGGACTAGCGGGTAACACCGGGGAGCTGTTTTTT.